What follows are 7 T cell receptor beta chains derived from one specimen sequenced in a study of spatial heterogeneity in lung cancer. Noted time point: sample taken at primary tumor resection. Unsorted tumor, nontumor lung tissue or cryopreserved PBMC supplied the whole RNA. TCRdb called the 5' RACE reads again in MiXCR, with one record for every CDR3 protein. The table has 15,000 or so distinct CDR3 sequences, about a fifth seen once. Material: PBMCs, obtained at surgery. The receptors originated from a female donor with early-stage non-small cell lung cancer.

There are many counts of this clonotype. The chain has TRBV5-4 and TRBJ1-1, with no clear D. Germline lookup yields CDR1 SGHNT and CDR2 YYREEE (reference sequence). V lost 4 bases to trimming and J lost 3 bases, with 10 bases between them. CDR3 length equals 13 residues. The CDR3 DNA reads TGTGCCAGCAGCCCCGCGGAGTACACTGAAGCTTTCTTT. Its translation is CASSPAEYTEAFF.

This rearrangement joins TRBV20-1 to TRBJ1-3; D unresolved. Deletions cut 3 bases from V and 6 bases from J, with 6 bases between. The germline gives CDR1 DFQATT, CDR2 SNEGSKA (reference sequence). The CDR3 sequence is 11 residues long. The chain's CDR3 is CSASGKNTIYF. The CDR3 DNA reads as TGCAGTGCTAGCGGTAAAAACACCATATATTTT.

This clonotype is medium-sized. The V call is TRBV6-6, the J call TRBJ2-7; 13 nucleotides match TRBD2. The ends lost 6 bases at V and 2 bases at J; junction bases unmatched: 4. The CDR3 is made up of 15 amino acids. Per the germline V gene, CDR1 is MNHNY and CDR2 is SVGAGI (reference sequence). This CDR3 reads CASRGTSGITYEQYF. The CDR3 region has the DNA TGTGCCAGCAGGGGGACTAGCGGGATTACCTACGAGCAGTACTTC.

This clonotype was counted at least ten times. The V call is TRBV20-1, the J call TRBJ2-1; 8 bases match TRBD2. CDR1 and CDR2 from the germline V gene are DFQATT and SNEGSKA (reference sequence). This CDR3 has 11 amino acids. V was clipped by 4 bases and J by 10 bases; unmatched bases: 3. The chain's CDR3 is CSATGGREQFF. The CDR3 DNA is TGCAGTGCTACGGGGGGGCGCGAGCAGTTCTTC.

This clonotype was recorded at least ten times. The chain couples TRBV12-3 or TRBV12-4 to TRBJ2-1; 9 nucleotides match TRBD1. The trim removed 1 base at V and 5 bases at J, leaving 6 bases unmatched. The length of the CDR3 is 16 residues. The chain's CDR3 is CASSLVGTGSHNEQFF. CDR3 coding DNA: TGTGCCAGCAGTTTAGTTGGGACAGGGTCCCACAATGAGCAGTTCTTC.

This clonotype occurred a few times. This rearrangement joins TRBV29-1 to TRBJ1-1; D unresolved. Trimming cost V 5 bases and J 3 bases, with 19 bases left between them. From germline, CDR1 is SQVTM and CDR2 ANQGSEA. This CDR3 comprises 15 residues. The CDR3 here is CSVSSAIGDYTEAFF. The CDR3 bases are TGCAGCGTTTCATCCGCTATTGGGGATTACACTGAAGCTTTCTTT.

Regarding this clonotype: A much larger clone lies a single base off, so this may be a read error. The CDR3 does not end in the conserved phenylalanine or tryptophan, so this is likely a read error. CDR3 residues: CASSPRVGTDTQYL. The CDR3, as DNA: TGTGCCAGCAGCCCCCGGGTCGGCACAGATACGCAGTATTTA. This rearrangement joins TRBV3-1 to TRBJ2-3; unclear D gene. The germline CDR1 and CDR2 sequences are LGHDT and YNNKEL (reference sequence). This CDR3 region has 14 residues. V lost 4 bases and J lost 1, with 9 bases in between.